This T cell receptor (beta chain) was observed in a study of Ad26.COV2.S vaccination and SARS-CoV-2 variants (dated by TCRdb to 2020 to 2022). About the full investigation: Vaccine-arm donors were drawn from COV1001, a multicentre, randomized, double-blind, placebo-controlled phase I-IIa trial of Ad26.COV2.S in healthy adults. Ad26.COV2.S was administered intramuscularly at a dose of 5x10^10 or 1x10^11 viral particles, either as one shot or as two shots given 56 days apart. TCRbeta repertoire sequencing served as the tool for gauging how specific and how broad the SARS-CoV-2-reactive T cell receptors were following Ad26.COV2.S vaccination. The TCR-sequenced set comprised around 30 samples: approximately 20 Ad26.COV2.S vaccine recipients, 5 placebo recipients and 8 SARS-CoV-2 convalescent individuals. Participants in the trial were split at random into five groups of five each, receiving low-dose or high-dose Ad26.COV2.S once or twice, or else placebo on both occasions. Investigators remained blinded to trial group allocation during experiments and outcome assessment.

The treatment or condition label of this sample denotes: roughly 20 received Ad26.COV2.S at low or high dose, single or two shots; roughly 5 received placebo; per-sample allocation not given. Repertoires of vaccine and placebo recipients were sequenced from samples collected on day 63 after the first injection. Cohort 1b enrolled roughly 25 adults aged 18-55 years at a single site in Boston, USA, between 29 July and 7 August 2020. Ad26.COV2.S was a replication-incompetent adenovirus type 26 vector that expressed a prefusion-stabilized SARS-CoV-2 spike protein derived from the original Wuhan strain. The immunoSEQ Assay was used to sequence TCRbeta CDR3 regions. After extraction, genomic DNA underwent amplification by bias-controlled multiplex PCR, followed by high-throughput sequencing. As for the original processing: Collapsing and filtering of sequences were performed to quantify the absolute abundance of each unique TCRbeta CDR3 region. Usable DNA was measured by amplifying reference genes present in all nucleated cells, and TCRbeta template counts were normalized to that usable DNA to estimate T cell fraction. Repertoire TCRs were annotated as SARS-CoV-2-specific when V gene, CDR3 amino acid sequence and J gene were exactly matched to a known reactive TCR set. The reference SARS-CoV-2 TCR set was obtained from MIRA and was filtered for enrichment in COVID-19-positive ImmuneCODE repertoires, whereby public or cross-reactive TCRs were removed. Drawing on the MIRA antigens, annotated TCRs were analysed further at the level of specific ORF or position within ORF. Depth was the summed frequency of annotated unique rearrangements, while breadth was defined as annotated unique rearrangements over total unique productive rearrangements. Two-sided Wilcoxon rank-sum tests were applied when comparing TCR breadth between groups. The table comes from immuneACCESS by way of TCRdb, which keeps in-frame sequences with V and J called. Part of the clones is missing from these tables; in studies checked, under half for an unresolved V gene and the rest for unknown reasons. V and J calls and clone size are given by that table; D and trimming were obtained from the DNA. For this sample there are roughly 390,000 clones; approximately 90% appear just once. Roughly 3.2% of the sample comes from the top ten.

General study outcomes and caveats: The authors noted that total T cell responses may have been underestimated by the TCR breadth and depth analyses. Vaccine and placebo recipients had comparable non-spike TCR breadth, which fits with the vaccine containing only spike. The study lacked the statistical power to compare responses across vaccine doses or regimens. Ad26.COV2.S recipients had higher spike-specific TCR breadth than placebo recipients (P = 0.0014). After vaccination, spike-specific CD8+ and CD4+ T cell responses were reported to show substantial breadth.

As regards this clone: Its cognate antigen has yet to be identified. Per-base quality was not reported, and no clone a single base away is much larger than it.

The sample was peripheral blood, taken in a trial of Ad26.COV2.S vaccine versus placebo. The sequence came from a person aged 18-65 years who received the Ad26.COV2.S COVID-19 vaccine or a placebo.

Here is the DNA: TGTGCCAGCAGCTCACGCGGGACAGGCCTTAATGAAAAACTGTTTTTT. Its translation reads: CASSSRGTGLNEKLFF. The V gene is TRBV21-1 and the J gene is TRBJ1-4; the listed D gene, TRBD1, was not tested against the DNA. TRBV21-1 is recorded as a pseudogene. The CDR3 measures 16 amino acids from cysteine to phenylalanine. The CDR3 DNA has 48 bases and is translated from base 1.